This TCR beta chain was profiled in a study of blood T cells in healthy people across ages. This clonotype came up a few times. The authors ran a second PCR of about 7 to 11 cycles using a sample-barcoded 5' primer and a J-beta primer mix. Every molecule of cDNA carried a tag from a template-switch adaptor with 12 random nucleotides. TCRdb reprocessed the 5' RACE reads with MiXCR, giving one entry per CDR3 protein. The sample carries some 640,000 distinct CDR3 sequences, about 28% recorded once. CDR3 length: 14 amino acids. Germline V gene data show CDR1 as MNHEY and CDR2 as SVGAGI. V dropped 4 bases and J dropped 10 bases, with 14 bases sitting between them.

The sequence was obtained from a woman of 80 years or more in good health. Sequenced input: blood. J is TRBJ1-6 and V is TRBV6-5; D ambiguous. Here the CDR3 DNA reads TGTGCCAGCAGTTTCCCGGGAGAAGGGTCACCCCTCCACTTT. Amino acids: CASSFPGEGSPLHF.